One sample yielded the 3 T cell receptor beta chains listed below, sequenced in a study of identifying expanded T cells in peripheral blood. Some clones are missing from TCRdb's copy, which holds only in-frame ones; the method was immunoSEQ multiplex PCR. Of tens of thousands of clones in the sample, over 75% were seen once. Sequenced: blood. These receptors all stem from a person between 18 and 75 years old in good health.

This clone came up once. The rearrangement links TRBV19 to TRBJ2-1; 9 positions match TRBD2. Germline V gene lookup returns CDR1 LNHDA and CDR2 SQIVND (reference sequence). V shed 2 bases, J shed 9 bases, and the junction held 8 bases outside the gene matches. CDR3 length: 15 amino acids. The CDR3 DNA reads TGTGCCAGTAGTATACTTGCGGGAGGGTCGGGTGAGCAGTTCTTC. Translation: CASSILAGGSGEQFF.

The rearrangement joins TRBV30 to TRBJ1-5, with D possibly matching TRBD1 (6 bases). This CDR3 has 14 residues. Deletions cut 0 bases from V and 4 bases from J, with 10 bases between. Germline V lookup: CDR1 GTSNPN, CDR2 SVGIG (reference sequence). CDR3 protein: CAWSVDRPNQPQHF. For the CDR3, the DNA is TGTGCCTGGAGTGTGGACAGACCGAATCAGCCCCAGCATTTT.

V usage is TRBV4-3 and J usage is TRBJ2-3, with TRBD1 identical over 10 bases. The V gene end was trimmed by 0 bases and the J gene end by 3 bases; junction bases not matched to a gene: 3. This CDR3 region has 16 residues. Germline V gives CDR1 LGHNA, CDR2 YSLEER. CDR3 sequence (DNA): TGCGCCAGCAGCCAAGAACGGACAGGGGGGACAGATACGCAGTATTTT. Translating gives CASSQERTGGTDTQYF.